The present TCR beta chain was sequenced within a study of early T cells in non-severe SARS-CoV-2 infection (dated by TCRdb to the early 2020s). Study-wide context: TCR sequencing used bulk RNA from unsorted whole blood, so alpha and beta chains could not be paired. Overall study results and their limits: VDJdb matching was skewed toward anti-spike CD8 responses and likely underestimated virus-specific expansions, missing private and CD4 specificities.

This was a case-control study nested in a cohort of healthcare workers in London, UK, who had nasopharyngeal swab PCR tests and blood samples taken every week. Between 23 and 31 March 2020, the week of the UK lockdown, healthcare workers were enrolled and then followed up weekly for as long as 16 weeks. Trimmed from V: 10 bases; trimmed from J: 6 bases; junction bases lacking a gene match: 7. CDR1 and CDR2, looked up from the germline V gene (reference sequence), are MNHEY and SMNVEV. The CDR3 sequence holds 12 residues, the cysteine and phenylalanine included. CDR3 DNA is the only sequence kept; it has 36 bases, read in frame from the first base. Receptor amplification or capture employed 5' RACE. TCRdb shows the sequencer as NextSeq 500. The TCR library protocol attached unique molecular identifiers to individual cDNA molecules to correct for sequencing error and PCR bias. Both TCR alpha and beta chains were sequenced, and tight co-correlation was observed between alpha and beta sequence abundances in each sample. Turning to the authors' computational methods: V gene, J gene and CDR3 annotation of TCR sequences was performed with Decombinator V4. TCRs were defined as expanded if a significant change between any two time points was detected under a Poisson model with p below 0.0001. TCR abundances were normalised to the total number of TCRs sequenced per sample and expressed as counts per million. TRAV1-2 paired with TRAJ12, TRAJ20 or TRAJ33 defined MAIT TCRs, while TRAV10 paired with TRAJ18 defined iNKT TCRs. VDJdb, accessed 1 November 2021, was searched for CMV, EBV and SARS-CoV-2 annotated TCRs, with TCRs annotated for multiple antigens excluded. TCRdb reworked the public reads: Q25 trimming with fastp, MiXCR clone assembly, productive beta chains retained. Each CDR3 protein appears once, grouped with its most common genes and DNA. The V and J calls and clone size are TCRdb's, not the authors'. In all, the sample holds over 25,000 distinct CDR3 sequences, and about 5% of those were seen once. Jointly, the top ten make up roughly 0.87% of the sample.

This clonotype was counted many times. Its recognized antigen is unknown. One base away there is no much larger clone; base qualities are not given. The sequence was obtained from an adult who was a healthcare worker with PCR-confirmed SARS-CoV-2 infection or an uninfected control (not recorded which). What was sequenced was whole blood. The sequence links TRBV27 to TRBJ1-2, with TRBD1 matching 8 junction bases. The bases read TGTGCCACTATAGACAGGGGTGATGGCTACACCTTC. It encodes CATIDRGDGYTF.